The entry that follows covers one T cell receptor beta chain sequence. There is no known antigen for this receptor. One base away there is no much larger clone; base qualities are not given. The data belong to a study of cytomegalovirus exposure and HLA in healthy donors (dated 2017 in TCRdb). As for the study more broadly: An earlier analysis of a few hundred of the donors reported about 260 Gb of sequence data and 117 million unique TCR beta sequences obtained from about 200 million T cells. An early release that covered fewer than 800 HLA-typed donors contained approximately 290 gigabases of sequencing data and about 93 million unique TCR sequences. Among the roughly 400 genotyped donors, approximately 82% belonged to the genetic ancestry cluster associated with self-reported Caucasian donors. The study aimed to test whether signatures of past pathogen exposure could be identified by cataloging public T cell receptors. The T cell repertoires of about 700 subjects were profiled by immunosequencing and related to cytomegalovirus serostatus. In addition to the first cohort of 500 to 850 subjects, a separate validation cohort of over 90 different subjects was used. High-throughput TCR immunosequencing, statistical association of individual TCRs with disease status, and machine learning were combined to predict cytomegalovirus infection status. To study patterns of TCR occurrence, a later analysis re-analyzed previously published TCR beta repertoires from several hundred donors and added high-resolution HLA genotyping. The later analysis used no new phenotypic data to find candidate immune exposures, relying instead on TCR beta sequences and their occurrence across donors. To decide whether each TCR beta V gene segment behaved as functional or pseudogenic, an earlier analysis of approximately 620 of the donors relied on high-throughput TCR beta sequencing. Alongside the repertoire data, information on donor age, sex, ethnicity and CMV serostatus was compiled. In a later genetic analysis, genome-wide SNP genotypes for about 65% of the roughly 670 donors were used, and that subset was treated as a discovery cohort. All discovery cohort repertoires had been generated on a single sequencing platform. HLA typing included class I and class II loci at four-digit resolution. Typing coverage differed by locus: A, B, C, DRB1 and DQB1 were typed in roughly 620-630 donors, DQA1 in about 500, DPA1 in approximately 600, and DPB1 in roughly 450. About 5 DR-DQ haplotypes were handled as single units for association and clustering, since linkage in the cohort was strong. Across some 400 genotyped donors of the cohort, an average of approximately 240,000 unique TCR beta nucleotide sequences per donor were sequenced, and roughly a sixth of those sequences were non-productive.

The cohort was made up of 500 to 800 healthy bone marrow donors. At the time of sampling, every cohort member was nominally healthy, though immune exposures that went unrecorded were likely present. The donor was CMV seronegative and belonged to the group of 350 to 400 seronegative cohort members. Every donor gave a peripheral blood sample, and the peripheral blood mononuclear cells from that sample were used for TCR beta sequencing. The Qiagen DNeasy Blood Extraction Kit was used to extract genomic DNA from the blood cell samples. Libraries were made using the immunoSEQ multiplex PCR assay. For the multiplex PCR, a mixture combining 60 forward primers for TCR Vbeta segments and 13 reverse primers for TCR Jbeta segments was used. The CDR3 region of rearranged TCR beta genes was amplified from genomic DNA with a multiplex PCR assay. The amplified TCR beta libraries were sequenced on the Illumina HiSeq System as 87-base-pair reads. On the study's bioinformatics: Across the roughly 640 repertoires, a later analysis counted tens of millions of unique TCR beta chains, roughly 11 million of which were shared by at least two donors. Raw reads were error-corrected and collapsed into unique sequences by a nearest-neighbor algorithm in which closely related sequences were merged to remove PCR and sequencing errors. To assign V, D and J gene segments, CDR3 sequences were aligned to IMGT reference sequences. For a sequence to be retained, a match of at least six nucleotides was required to both a V gene segment and a J gene segment. Rearrangements were called productive when the CDR3 lacked stop codons and stayed in frame with V and J; all others were non-productive. Following IMGT convention, CDR3 was defined as the stretch from the second conserved V-encoded cysteine up to the conserved J-encoded phenylalanine. In an earlier analysis of around 570 of the donors, sequences lacking an unambiguous match to a single V gene segment were excluded. An earlier analysis of almost 600 of the donors classified V segments as functional when productive rearrangements were above 56.7% and as segregating when the standard deviation between donors was above 5%. To diagnose cytomegalovirus status from the catalog of TCR beta chain sequences, a statistical classification framework was built. V and J gene assignment, in a later analysis, came from comparing TCR nucleotide sequences with IMGT/GENE-DB human TR gene sequences. Using the TCRdist pipeline, a later analysis assigned CDR3 sequences along with most-parsimonious VDJ recombination scenarios. In a later analysis, each TCR beta chain was defined by its CDR3 amino acid sequence together with its V-gene family, and reads without a unique V-gene family were excluded. As a way to deal with suspected cross-contamination and a sequencing artifact, a later analysis dropped under 600 nucleotide sequences that were highly shared and had low generation probability. In a later analysis, a clonal expansion index for each public chain was calculated from normalized within-repertoire ranks of inferred template counts. Generation probabilities in a later analysis came from a VDJ recombination model fitted to out-of-frame rearrangements, and those results were checked against IGoR. Hypergeometric tests were used in a later analysis to score TCR-TCR, TCR-HLA and TCR-CMV co-occurrence, with a repertoire-size bias correction applied to the TCR pairs. To estimate false discovery rates, a later analysis permuted the HLA or CMV assignments 20 times. In a later analysis, co-occurring TCRs were grouped with DBSCAN, and TCRdist sequence similarity was added when clustering was performed within HLA-allele-positive subsets. Co-occurrence clustering excluded repertoires with fewer than 30,000 or more than 120,000 public chains, plus five with anomalous nucleotide sharing. The table was pulled from immuneACCESS by TCRdb, which kept in-frame rearrangements only. Such tables lose some clones; where checked, under half of the loss comes from unresolved V genes, and the rest has no known cause. V, J and clone size were drawn from that table, and D and trimming were deduced from the DNA. This sample lists fewer than 250,000 clones; approximately 79% were detected once. About 1.5% of the sample is held by the ten biggest clonotypes.

Broader findings and caveats from the paper: It was suggested by the authors that the approach could potentially be generalized to other disease states and immunological phenotypes. A later analysis associated 16,951 TCR beta sequences with specific HLA alleles at a false discovery rate of 0.05. According to a later analysis, parvovirus B19, influenza, CMV and Epstein-Barr virus appeared linked to several top co-occurrence clusters. Because HLA typing was missing for some donors at each locus, association tests included only the typed subset. The presence/absence analyses assumed that sequencing depth was roughly uniform across donors, and that assumption may not be true. A cluster of highly shared sequence variants was judged likely to represent a technical artifact of the sequencing pipeline. Because counts were too low, seventeen rarely observed V segments, including chromosome 9 orphons, were excluded from the earlier analysis of roughly 580 of the donors. Cytomegalovirus status was reported to be diagnosed by the classifier with high specificity and sensitivity in both the original and validation cohorts. Linkage disequilibrium might explain the correlated functional status among segregating V segments, but an unknown experimental factor could not be ruled out. An association between a missense DCLRE1C variant and V-gene and J-gene trimming of TCR beta chains was found in a later genetic analysis and replicated in an independent cohort. Broadly in line with IMGT annotations, most TCR beta V segments showed up in productive rearrangements about 87% or about 30% of the time in an earlier analysis of 450 to 600 of the donors. A later analysis found that most CMV-associated TCR beta chains appeared HLA-restricted, with HLA associations seemingly driven largely by CMV exposure. A later analysis found that TCR association rates varied across HLA loci, with DRB1 alleles showing the most associated TCRs and HLA-C alleles the fewest. In a later genetic analysis, fewer N-insertions in productive TCRs were reported among donors in an Asian-associated ancestry cluster than the roughly 700-donor mean. Compared with equally common non-associated chains, HLA-associated TCR beta chains in a later analysis were more clonally expanded and had lower generation probabilities. A further reported finding was that TCR beta sequences accurately predicted the HLA-A and HLA-B alleles for most subjects in the first cohort. Some IMGT-functional V segments, including TRBV6-2 and TRBV6-3, could not be distinguished by the 87-base-pair reads and were therefore excluded. For the cohort, immune exposure information was limited to CMV serostatus. A total of around 150 TCR beta chains were listed by the study as associated with cytomegalovirus. While some public TCRs were present in many individuals, most TCR sequences turned up only very rarely across donors. In vitro tests confirmed that a few of the cytomegalovirus-associated TCR beta chains recognize cytomegalovirus antigens. In this cohort, only TCR beta chains were sequenced, and detectable features were limited by the absence of alpha or paired-chain data. Strong co-occurrence of HLA alleles, especially DR and DQ, made assigning TCR associations to individual alleles difficult.

The germline V gene supplies CDR1 KGHSH and CDR2 LQKENI. Spanning cysteine to phenylalanine, the CDR3 consists of 16 amino acids. Of the read, only the CDR3 DNA is kept; its 48 bases are in frame from base 1. Trimming at the junction amounts to 2 bases on V and 2 bases on J, and the germline ends lie 15 bases apart. The TCR comes from a woman between 18 and 30 years old in good health and CMV-seronegative. The sequence links TRBV18 to TRBJ1-1; the D gene lacks a confident call. The sample consisted of PBMCs. The CDR3 is CASSPKMPQFNTEAFF. The sequenced DNA: TGTGCCAGCTCACCAAAAATGCCCCAGTTTAACACTGAAGCTTTCTTT.